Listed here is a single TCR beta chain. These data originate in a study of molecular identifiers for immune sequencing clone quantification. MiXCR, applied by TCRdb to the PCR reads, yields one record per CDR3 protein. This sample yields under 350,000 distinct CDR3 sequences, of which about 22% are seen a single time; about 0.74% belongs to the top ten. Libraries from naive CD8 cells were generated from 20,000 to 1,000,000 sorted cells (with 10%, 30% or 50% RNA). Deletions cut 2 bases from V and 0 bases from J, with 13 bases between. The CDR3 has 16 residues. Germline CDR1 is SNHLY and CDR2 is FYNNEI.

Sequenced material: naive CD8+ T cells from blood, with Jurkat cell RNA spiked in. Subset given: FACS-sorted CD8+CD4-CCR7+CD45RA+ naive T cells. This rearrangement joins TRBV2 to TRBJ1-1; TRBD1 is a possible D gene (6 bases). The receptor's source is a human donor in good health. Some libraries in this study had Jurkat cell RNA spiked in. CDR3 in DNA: TGTGCCAGCAGTGAACCGGCAGGGGAAATGAACACTGAAGCTTTCTTT. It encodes CASSEPAGEMNTEAFF.